The 9 T cell receptor beta chains below come from one sample, sequenced in a study of relationships among human T cell subsets. From mRNA, alpha and beta CDR3 regions were amplified using semiquantitative ARM-PCR. ARM-PCR used tagged nested gene-specific primers, then communal superprimers for exponential amplification. TCRdb reprocessed the multiplex PCR reads with MiXCR, giving one entry per CDR3 protein. The profile shows 16,000 or so distinct CDR3 sequences, around two thirds of them singletons. Sequencing was carried out using total T cells sorted from blood. These receptor sequences come from a man aged 35-49 years in good health.

The chain carries TRBV7-3 and TRBJ2-1; D gene unclear. Germline CDR1 reads SGHTA; CDR2 reads FQGTGA. The CDR3 sequence is 16 residues long. V was trimmed by 5 bases and J by 3 bases, leaving 17 bases between them. The CDR3 DNA reads as TGTGCCAGCAGCCTCCGGACGACCAGCAACTACAATGAGCAGTTCTTC. It specifies CASSLRTTSNYNEQFF. Full variable domain (rest looked up from reference TRBV7-3 and TRBJ2-1): GAGVSQTPSNKVTEKGKYVELRCDPISGHTALYWYRQSLGQGPEFLIYFQGTGAADDSGLPNDRFFAVRPEGSVSTLKIQRTERGDSAVYLCASSLRTTSNYNEQFFGPGTRLTVL.

The chain has TRBV6-4 and TRBJ2-3; no reliable D call. V shed 4 bases and J shed 0 bases, with 5 bases lying between them. The CDR3 totals 13 residues. CDR1 is MRHNA, CDR2 SNTAGT, per germline. Here the CDR3 reads CASSVQSTDTQYF. CDR3 nucleotides: TGTGCCAGCAGTGTCCAGAGCACAGATACGCAGTATTTT.

The genes are TRBV11-2 and TRBJ2-5; a possible D gene is TRBD2 (5 bases). V lost 0 bases, J lost 7 bases, and 12 bases lay in between. Per germline, CDR1 SGHAT and CDR2 FQNNGV. This CDR3 comprises 14 residues. CDR3 nucleotide sequence: TGTGCCAGCAGCTTAGATACATCGGGAAGGACCCAGTACTTC. Its translation is CASSLDTSGRTQYF.

V and J are TRBV12-3 or TRBV12-4 and TRBJ1-1; D unclear. The CDR3 is 14 amino acids. V was cut by 6 bases and J by 0 bases, with 11 bases left in between. The CDR3 loop is CASSRTALNTEAFF. The CDR3 region has the DNA TGTGCCAGCAGCCGAACAGCGCTGAACACTGAAGCTTTCTTT.

V usage is TRBV5-1 and J usage is TRBJ2-7, with 9 bases matching TRBD1. The trim removed 7 bases at V and 3 bases at J, leaving 8 bases unmatched. This CDR3 region has 14 residues. The germline gives CDR1 SGHRS, CDR2 YFSETQ. The CDR3 region has the DNA TGCGCCAGCGGGGCGGGACAGGGCCTCTACGAGCAGTACTTC. Its translation: CASGAGQGLYEQYF.

The chain has TRBV20-1 and TRBJ2-1; 9 nucleotides align to TRBD1. CDR1 is DFQATT and CDR2 is SNEGSKA in the germline V gene (reference sequence). This CDR3 contains 15 residues. V dropped 5 bases and J dropped 6; count of bases not matched to a gene: 11. The CDR3 DNA reads as TGCAGTGCTCCTCTCAGACAGGGGGTGGTCAATGAGCAGTTCTTC. Protein product: CSAPLRQGVVNEQFF.

The rearrangement joins TRBV20-1 to TRBJ2-3, with 8 positions matching TRBD2. After removal of 4 bases from V and 3 bases from J, the junction contained 6 bases not matched to a gene. The length of the CDR3 is 14 residues. The germline gives CDR1 DFQATT, CDR2 SNEGSKA (reference sequence). CDR3 sequence: CSATSGGGTDTQYF. In DNA form, the CDR3 reads TGCAGTGCTACCAGCGGGGGCGGGACAGATACGCAGTATTTT.

This sequence joins TRBV28 and TRBJ2-3, with a weak D call TRBD2 (6 bases). V shed 7 bases and J shed 0 bases, with 26 bases lying between them. Germline assignment: CDR1 MDHEN and CDR2 SYDVKM. The CDR3 sequence is 19 residues long. CDR3 residues: CASIPSKAGNKGSTDTQYF. Here the CDR3 DNA reads TGTGCCAGCATTCCTTCGAAGGCGGGAAATAAGGGGAGCACAGATACGCAGTATTTT.

This clonotype was seen only a few times. The V gene is TRBV19, the J gene TRBJ2-7, with 7 bases lining up with TRBD1. The CDR3 is 14 residues long. The germline CDR1 and CDR2 sequences are LNHDA and SQIVND (reference sequence). The junction had 4 bases not matched to a gene; V was cut back by 3 bases and J by 2 bases. The CDR3 loop reads CASSIDRVAYEQYF. In nucleotides, the CDR3 is TGTGCCAGTAGTATTGACAGGGTCGCCTACGAGCAGTACTTC.